This T cell receptor beta chain emerged from a study of CD8 T cells in Susac syndrome. Study as a whole: There were Susac syndrome patients who were therapy-naive at blood draw, others on corticosteroids, and others on intravenous immunoglobulin alone.

Sequencing targeted TCR beta in blood CD8+ and CD4+ T cells. TEMRA cells underwent FACS enrichment and CD8+ and CD4+ T cells underwent negative isolation. A quantity of roughly 0.5 to 1 ug RNA underwent reverse transcription using random hexamers. TCRdb processed the immunoSEQ multiplex PCR reads anew with MiXCR; each CDR3 protein has one entry. This sample has 95,000 to 150,000 distinct CDR3 sequences; around 96% occur once, and the top ten carry roughly 0.14%. Germline CDR1 MGHRA, CDR2 YSYEKL. The V end lost 0 bases, the J end lost 2 bases, and 5 bases lay between the germline ends. This CDR3 is built from 14 residues.

The TCR sequence derives from a human donor with Susac syndrome. V gene TRBV4-1 combines with J gene TRBJ2-4; D is uncertain. Material for sequencing was CD4+ T cells from PBMCs. CDR3 DNA: TGCGCCAGCAGCCAAGAGAGTCCCAAAAACATTCAGTACTTC. Its translation is CASSQESPKNIQYF.